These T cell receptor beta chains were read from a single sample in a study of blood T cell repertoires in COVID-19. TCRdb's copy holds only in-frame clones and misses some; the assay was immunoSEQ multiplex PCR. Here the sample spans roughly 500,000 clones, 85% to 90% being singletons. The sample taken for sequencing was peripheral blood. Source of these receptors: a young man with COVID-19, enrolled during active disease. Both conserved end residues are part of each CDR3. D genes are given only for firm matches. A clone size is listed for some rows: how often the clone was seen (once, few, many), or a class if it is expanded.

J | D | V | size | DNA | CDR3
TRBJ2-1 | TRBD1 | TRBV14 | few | TGTGCCAGCAGCCAAGATCGTGGGGACAGGGTAAACTACAATGAGCAGTTCTTC | CASSQDRGDRVNYNEQFF
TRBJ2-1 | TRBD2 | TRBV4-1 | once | TGCGCCAGCAGCCAAGTTGAGGGGACTAGCGGGAGTTTATGGAATGAGCAGTTCTTC | CASSQVEGTSGSLWNEQFF
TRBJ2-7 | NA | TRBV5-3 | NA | TGTGCCAGAAGCTTGGCCTCTAAACCTGACTATTCCTACGAGCAGTACTTC | CARSLASKPDYSYEQYF
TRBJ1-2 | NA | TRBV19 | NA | TGTGCCAGTAGTGTACAGGGATCATACTATGGCTACACCTTC | CASSVQGSYYGYTF
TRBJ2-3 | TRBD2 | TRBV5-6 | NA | TGTGCCAGCAGCCTTGATCAGCGGGGGGCGCAGTATTTT | CASSLDQRGAQYF
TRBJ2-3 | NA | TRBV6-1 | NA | TGTGCCAGCAGTGAGAGGGTCGATACGCAGTATTTT | CASSERVDTQYF
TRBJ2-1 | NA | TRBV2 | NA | TGTGCCAGTTCTAGCGACTACAATGAGCAGTTCTTC | CASSSDYNEQFF
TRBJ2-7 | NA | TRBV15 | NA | TGTGCCACCAGCACATCCGACTCTGAGCAGTACTTC | CATSTSDSEQYF
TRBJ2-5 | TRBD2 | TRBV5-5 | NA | TGTGCCAGCAGCTTGGGTTTGACTAGCGGGAACCAAGAGACCCAGTACTTC | CASSLGLTSGNQETQYF
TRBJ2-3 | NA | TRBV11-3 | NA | TGTGCCAGCAGCTTAAGGTCCCGCGGCGGGAGCACAGATACGCAGTATTTT | CASSLRSRGGSTDTQYF
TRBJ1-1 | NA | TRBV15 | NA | TGTGCCACCAGCAGAGATAAGGGAGACACTGAAGCTTTCTTT | CATSRDKGDTEAFF
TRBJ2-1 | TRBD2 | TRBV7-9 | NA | TGTGCCAGCAGCTCTCTAGCGGGGGGAAGAGTCAATGAGCAGTTCTTC | CASSSLAGGRVNEQFF
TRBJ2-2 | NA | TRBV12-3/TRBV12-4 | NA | TGTGCCAGCAGTTTAGGGGCGGGGGAGCTGTTTTTT | CASSLGAGELFF
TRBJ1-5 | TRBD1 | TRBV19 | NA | TGTGCCAGTAGGGCCTGGACAGGGGTCCATCAGCCCCAGCATTTT | CASRAWTGVHQPQHF
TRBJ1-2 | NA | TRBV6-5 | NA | TGTGCCAGCAGGGACACCTTCTATGGCTACACCTTC | CASRDTFYGYTF
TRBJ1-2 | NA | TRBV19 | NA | TGTGCCAGTAGTACTTTGGGAGACGGCTACACCTTC | CASSTLGDGYTF
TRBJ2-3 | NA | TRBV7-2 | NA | TGTGCCAGCAGCGCCCTATTCAATACGCAGTATTTT | CASSALFNTQYF
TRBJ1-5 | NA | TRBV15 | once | TGTGCCACCAGCAGCTCGGACACAAATCAGCCCCAGCATTTT | CATSSSDTNQPQHF
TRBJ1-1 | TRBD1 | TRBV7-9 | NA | TGTGCCAGCAGCTTAACGGGACAGGGCGGCACTGAAGCTTTCTTT | CASSLTGQGGTEAFF
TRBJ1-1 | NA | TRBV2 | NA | TGTGCCAGCAGTGTTTCCGGCACTGAAGCTTTCTTT | CASSVSGTEAFF
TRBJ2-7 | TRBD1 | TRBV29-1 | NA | TGCAGCGTTGCCGGGACAGCAAACTACGAGCAGTACTTC | CSVAGTANYEQYF
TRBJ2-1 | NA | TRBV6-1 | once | TGTGCCAGCAGTGCCCTATTCTCGGGTCCCTACAATGAGCAGTTCTTC | CASSALFSGPYNEQFF
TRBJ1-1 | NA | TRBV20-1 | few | TGCAGTGGACAATCGGACACTGAAGCTTTCTTT | CSGQSDTEAFF
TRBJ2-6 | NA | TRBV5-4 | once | TGTGCCACCCAAGTGGGGCCGTCTGGGGCCAACGTCCTGACTTTC | CATQVGPSGANVLTF
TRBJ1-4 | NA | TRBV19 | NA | TGTGCCAGTAGTATAGATGGACAGATTAATGAAAAACTGTTTTTT | CASSIDGQINEKLFF
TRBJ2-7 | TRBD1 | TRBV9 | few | TGTGCCAGCAGCGTAGGGACAGGGACCCACGAGCAGTACTTC | CASSVGTGTHEQYF